Presented here are 22 T cell receptor beta chains from one specimen sequenced in a study of T cell responses to AZD1222 COVID-19 vaccine. Sequencing used immunoSEQ multiplex PCR; TCRdb keeps in-frame clones, though not all of them. The sample has more than 140,000 clones; roughly 89% are singletons. Source: peripheral blood, taken on day 0 of AZD1222 vaccination. Source of these receptors: an adult in good health.

The sample holds a few counts of this clone. The chain uses TRBV4-3 and TRBJ2-7, with 7 bases fitting TRBD2. V gave up 8 bases and J gave up 4 bases; unmatched junction bases: 11. The CDR3 spans 14 residues. CDR1 is LGHNA, CDR2 YSLEER, per germline. The CDR3 DNA is TGCGCCAGCGCCCCTGCGGGAGCTGGATACGAGCAGTACTTC. Amino acids: CASAPAGAGYEQYF.

On this clone: The same CDR3 also results from other DNA sequences found in this sample. The V call is TRBV28, the J call TRBJ1-5; possibly TRBD1 for D (5 bases). CDR1 and CDR2 from the germline V gene are MDHEN and SYDVKM. Deletions cut 2 bases from V and 3 bases from J, with 8 bases between. The CDR3 is 14 amino acids. The CDR3, as DNA: TGTGCCAGCAGTTTAGGCGGGACCAATCAGCCCCAGCATTTT. It translates to CASSLGGTNQPQHF.

In its sample, this clone was seen once. The chain carries TRBV18 and TRBJ1-1; D not resolved. The CDR3 consists of 14 residues. The V end lost 4 bases, the J end lost 1 base, and 10 bases lay between the germline ends. Germline-derived CDR1 and CDR2 are KGHSH and LQKENI. DNA of the CDR3: TGTGCCAGCTCACGCTCGGCGAAGAACACTGAAGCTTTCTTT. Its translation: CASSRSAKNTEAFF. The variable domain in full, completed from reference TRBV18 and TRBJ1-1, reads NAGVMQNPRHLVRRRGQEARLRCSPMKGHSHVYWYRQLPEEGLKFMVYLQKENIIDESGMPKERFSAEFPKEGPSILRIQQVVRGDSAAYFCASSRSAKNTEAFFGQGTRLTVV.

The V gene is TRBV5-1, the J gene TRBJ2-1; 12 bases line up with TRBD2. The CDR3 loop spans 17 amino acids. Per the germline V gene, CDR1 is SGHRS and CDR2 is YFSETQ. The J segment lost 2 bases and the V segment lost 0 bases, leaving 3 bases of the junction unmatched. CDR3 region: CASSLETSGSPYNEQFF. CDR3 coding DNA: TGCGCCAGCAGCTTGGAGACTAGCGGGAGTCCCTACAATGAGCAGTTCTTC.

The V and J genes are TRBV4-2 and TRBJ2-1; 8 nucleotides line up with TRBD2. The CDR3 is 19 amino acids. V gave up 0 bases and J gave up 0 bases; unmatched junction bases: 10. Per the germline V gene, CDR1 is LGHNA and CDR2 is YNFKEQ. This chain's CDR3 is CASSQDLGGVAGSYNEQFF. The CDR3 DNA is TGTGCCAGCAGCCAAGATCTCGGGGGGGTAGCGGGCTCCTACAATGAGCAGTTCTTC.

This rearrangement joins TRBV9 to TRBJ1-4; D might be TRBD1 (5 bases). Germline V gene lookup returns CDR1 SGDLS and CDR2 YYNGEE. The V gene lost 4 bases and the J gene lost 3 bases, with 13 bases spanning the gap. The CDR3 is 15 amino acids. CDR3: CASSPIAGANEKLFF. The CDR3 DNA follows: TGTGCCAGCAGCCCCATAGCGGGGGCTAATGAAAAACTGTTTTTT.

The chain couples TRBV5-4 to TRBJ2-3; D remains unclear. There are 13 residues in the CDR3. Germline V lookup: CDR1 SGHNT, CDR2 YYREEE (reference sequence). V was pared by 2 bases and J by 2 bases, with 6 bases between. The CDR3 spells CASSFRATDTQYF. In nucleotides, the CDR3 is TGTGCCAGCAGCTTCCGGGCCACAGATACGCAGTATTTT. Drawing the rest from reference TRBV5-4 and TRBJ2-3, the complete variable domain is ETGVTQSPTHLIKTRGQQVTLRCSSQSGHNTVSWYQQALGQGPQFIFQYYREEENGRGNFPPRFSGLQFPNYSSELNVNALELDDSALYLCASSFRATDTQYFGPGTRLTVL.

J is TRBJ1-1 and V is TRBV6-5; the match to TRBD1 covers 9 bases. V trimming: 2 bases; J trimming: 8 bases; junction bases outside the gene matches: 6. Germline-derived CDR1 and CDR2 are MNHEY and SVGAGI. The CDR3 is 14 amino acids. CDR3 DNA: TGTGCCAGCAGTTACGGACAGGGGCCGATAGAAGCTTTCTTT. Its translation: CASSYGQGPIEAFF.

The chain has TRBV10-3 and TRBJ2-7; TRBD1 agrees at 8 bases. Germline CDR1 and CDR2: ENHRY and SYGVKD. The length of the CDR3 is 12 residues. The trim removed 6 bases at V and 3 bases at J, leaving 1 base unmatched. The CDR3 is CAIRQGGYEQYF. The CDR3 bases are TGTGCCATCAGACAGGGGGGCTACGAGCAGTACTTC.

This clone was observed a single time. The V and J genes are TRBV4-3 and TRBJ1-5; D unclear. Trimming cost V 0 bases and J 5 bases, with 8 bases left between them. From germline, CDR1 is LGHNA and CDR2 YSLEER. The CDR3 consists of 14 residues. This CDR3 is CASSQDRVYQPQHF. The CDR3 DNA reads TGCGCCAGCAGCCAAGATAGGGTTTATCAGCCCCAGCATTTT.

The chain is built from TRBV6-2 or TRBV6-3 and TRBJ2-5; 7 nucleotides align to TRBD2. CDR3 length equals 14 residues. V lost 6 bases, J lost 3 bases, and 7 bases stayed unmatched. Germline V CDR1 and CDR2: MNHEY, SVGEGT. This CDR3 is CASRPTGTKETQYF. The DNA of the CDR3 is TGTGCCAGCAGGCCTACCGGGACTAAAGAGACCCAGTACTTC.

The chain links TRBV5-1 to TRBJ1-2, with a tentative D call TRBD1 (5 bases). Trimming stripped 6 bases from V and 7 bases from J, with 13 bases between. Germline-derived CDR1 and CDR2 are SGHRS and YFSETQ. There are 12 residues in the CDR3. In nucleotides, the CDR3 is TGCGCCAGCATGTCCAGGGACGGTGGCTACACCTTC. This translates into CASMSRDGGYTF.

This chain links TRBV19 with TRBJ2-6; no clear D gene. CDR3 size: 14 residues. Germline CDR1 reads LNHDA; CDR2 reads SQIVND (reference sequence). V was cut by 5 bases and J by 4 bases, with 9 bases left in between. This chain's CDR3 is CASSPTIGANVLTF. CDR3 bases: TGTGCCAGTAGTCCAACTATAGGGGCCAACGTCCTGACTTTC.

The V call is TRBV5-8, the J call TRBJ1-1; D possibly corresponds to TRBD1 (5 bases). The CDR3 extends over 15 amino acids. V was trimmed by 0 bases and J by 5 bases, leaving 14 bases between them. Germline CDR1 is SGHTS and CDR2 is YDEGEE. The CDR3 loop is CASSLDPGEGTEAFF. DNA for the CDR3: TGTGCCAGCAGCTTGGACCCGGGCGAGGGGACTGAAGCTTTCTTT.

This clone showed up just a few times. The chain has TRBV29-1 and TRBJ1-3; D is uncertain. Looked up from germline, CDR1 is SQVTM and CDR2 is ANQGSEA. Trimming removed 5 bases from V and 5 bases from J, with 16 bases in between. The CDR3 is 14 amino acids. This CDR3 is CSVSAGGQRNTIYF. The CDR3 coding sequence is TGCAGCGTTAGTGCTGGCGGGCAGCGAAACACCATATATTTT.

The chain links TRBV6-2 or TRBV6-3 to TRBJ2-1; D is perhaps TRBD2 (5 bases). Germline lookup yields CDR1 MNHEY and CDR2 SVGEGT. V was trimmed by 3 bases and J by 9 bases, leaving 21 bases between them. The CDR3 extends over 16 amino acids. CDR3 sequence: CASSYTLGLFYGEQFF. The CDR3 DNA sequence: TGTGCCAGCAGTTATACCCTCGGACTGTTCTACGGTGAGCAGTTCTTC.

A note on this clone: Other DNA variants within this sample encode the same CDR3. CDR3: CSVEAGGSYEQYF. The CDR3 DNA sequence: TGCAGCGTTGAGGCAGGGGGGTCGTACGAGCAGTACTTC. The chain uses TRBV29-1 and TRBJ2-7; tentatively, D is TRBD1 (7 bases). This CDR3 is 13 amino acids long. CDR1 and CDR2 from the germline V gene are SQVTM and ANQGSEA. Trimming shortened V by 3 bases and J by 4 bases, and 13 bases separated the two germline ends.

The chain has TRBV4-3 and TRBJ1-2, with D perhaps matching TRBD1 (6 bases). V shed 5 bases and J shed 4 bases, with 11 bases lying between them. This CDR3 is built from 13 residues. Germline values: CDR1 LGHNA, CDR2 YSLEER. The CDR3 loop reads CASSSVGAYGYTF. CDR3 nucleotides: TGCGCCAGCAGCTCTGTGGGGGCCTATGGCTACACCTTC.

V gene TRBV19 combines with J gene TRBJ2-1; 8 bases match TRBD2. This CDR3 comprises 13 residues. From germline, CDR1 is LNHDA and CDR2 SQIVND (reference sequence). J lost 14 bases, V lost 2 bases, and 8 bases had no gene match. Here the CDR3 reads CASSIRREGTEFF. For the CDR3, the DNA is TGTGCCAGTAGTATACGACGGGAGGGGACGGAGTTCTTC.

This clone is a singleton in its sample. This sequence joins TRBV28 and TRBJ1-4; maybe TRBD1 (6 bases). The CDR3 sequence is 14 residues long. Looked up from germline, CDR1 is MDHEN and CDR2 is SYDVKM. Trimming took 8 bases from V and 4 from J, leaving 14 bases between them. The CDR3 DNA sequence: TGTGCCAGCGGCTCCGGGACATTTAATGAAAAACTGTTTTTT. It specifies CASGSGTFNEKLFF.

The chain recombines TRBV21-1 with TRBJ2-7; the tabulated D call, TRBD2, remains unverified against the DNA. TRBV21-1 is a documented pseudogene. CDR3 length: 16 amino acids. CDR3 sequence: CASSQENPSDSYEQYF. The CDR3 coding sequence is TGTGCCAGCAGTCAAGAGAATCCTAGCGACTCCTACGAGCAGTACTTC.

V is TRBV5-6 and J is TRBJ2-7, with D possibly matching TRBD2 (5 bases). V lost 4 bases and J 2 bases, leaving 7 bases between the germline ends. CDR1 SGHDT and CDR2 YYEEEE come from the germline V gene. This CDR3 comprises 12 residues. The CDR3 protein is CASSLGTYEQYF. The CDR3 nucleotides are TGTGCCAGCAGCCTCGGGACCTACGAGCAGTACTTC.